This TCR beta chain is drawn from a study of chemoradiotherapy in HPV16-positive cancers. Method: immunoSEQ multiplex PCR; TCRdb's copy keeps in-frame clones and lacks some. The table shows fewer than 35,000 clones, with over 90% occurring only once. This CDR3 comprises 14 residues. Germline CDR1 SGHTA, CDR2 FQGNSA. Trimming at V came to 5 bases and at J to 3 bases, leaving 4 bases not matched to a gene. V usage is TRBV7-2 and J usage is TRBJ2-7, with TRBD2 matching 10 bases. Sequencing used blood, obtained from a patient who underwent chemoradiotherapy. This sequence originates from a human donor with HPV-associated anogenital cancer. CDR3 nucleotide sequence: TGTGCCAGCAGCCGGACTAGCGGAGACTACGAGCAGTACTTC. It specifies CASSRTSGDYEQYF.